These 23 T cell receptor beta chains were all obtained from the same sample, sequenced in a study of blood T cell repertoires in COVID-19. TCRdb keeps only in-frame clones here, not all; method: immunoSEQ multiplex PCR. The table has around 260,000 clones, about nine tenths seen once. Sample: peripheral blood. The source of these receptors is a woman aged 25 to 45 with active or convalescent COVID-19.

The J gene is TRBJ2-3, the V gene TRBV5-5; TRBD1 might be the D (6 bases). This CDR3 has 11 amino acids. Trimming cost V 6 bases and J 6 bases, with 8 bases left between them. CDR1 is SGHKS, CDR2 YYEKEE, per germline (reference sequence). CDR3 residues: CASNQGDTQYF. Here the CDR3 DNA reads TGTGCCAGCAACCAGGGGGATACGCAGTATTTT.

Here the CDR3 reads CASSVEGQQPQHF. The CDR3 coding sequence is TGTGCCAGCAGCGTTGAGGGCCAACAGCCCCAGCATTTT. This chain joins TRBV9 and TRBJ1-5; D is undetermined. Trimming removed 2 bases at V and 7 bases at J, with 10 bases between. Per germline, CDR1 SGDLS and CDR2 YYNGEE. This CDR3 spans 13 amino acids.

J is TRBJ1-2 and V is TRBV7-9; tentatively, D is TRBD1 (5 bases). Between the trimmed V and J ends, which lost 3 bases and 4 bases, there was a span of 12 bases. The CDR3 runs to 14 residues. Germline values: CDR1 SEHNR, CDR2 FQNEAQ (reference sequence). The CDR3 nucleotides are TGTGCCAGCAGCTTGGCGGGGCCTGGCTATGGCTACACCTTC. Translated: CASSLAGPGYGYTF.

This sequence joins TRBV29-1 and TRBJ1-5; the D gene is possibly TRBD1 (5 bases). Germline CDR1 reads SQVTM; CDR2 reads ANQGSEA. CDR3 size: 13 residues. The V and J ends lost 5 bases and 6 bases respectively, with 14 bases between them. The CDR3 loop is CSVFLTGGQPQHF. CDR3 DNA sequence: TGCAGCGTTTTCCTTACGGGGGGTCAGCCCCAGCATTTT.

V is TRBV3-1 (or the pseudogene TRBV3-2) and J is TRBJ2-4, with D maybe TRBD1 (5 bases). Trimming left V 1 base short and J 4 bases short, with 8 bases between. Germline V lookup: CDR1 LGHDT, CDR2 YNNKEL (reference sequence). There are 14 residues in the CDR3. CDR3 coding DNA: TGTGCCAGCAGCCAAGGGGCAGGGAAAAACATTCAGTACTTC. This encodes CASSQGAGKNIQYF.

The V call is TRBV6-5, the J call TRBJ2-7; a weak D match, TRBD1 (6 bases). Trimming pared 6 bases from V and 3 bases from J, leaving 6 bases between. This CDR3 has 11 residues. The germline CDR1 and CDR2 sequences are MNHEY and SVGAGI. The CDR3, as DNA: TGTGCCAGCAGACAGGGCTACGAGCAGTACTTC. Its translation: CASRQGYEQYF.

This rearrangement joins TRBV15 to TRBJ2-7, with 8 bases fitting TRBD1. The CDR3 consists of 13 residues. CDR1 and CDR2 from the germline V gene are LNHNV and YYDKDF (reference sequence). The trim removed 0 bases at V and 7 bases at J, leaving 2 bases unmatched. CDR3 nucleotide sequence: TGTGCCACCAGCAGAGATTGGGACAGGGAGCAGTACTTC. It specifies CATSRDWDREQYF.

This clone was picked up a small number of times. In DNA form, the CDR3 reads TGTGCCAGTAGAGTCACAGGGGACGGAGGGCCCCAGCATTTT. Residues: CASRVTGDGGPQHF. The J gene is TRBJ1-5, the V gene TRBV19; 7 bases match TRBD1. Germline lookup yields CDR1 LNHDA and CDR2 SQIVND (reference sequence). Losses at the gene ends were 6 bases for V and 9 bases for J; bases not matched to a gene: 11. This CDR3 is built from 14 residues.

This clone was counted only a few times. The chain couples TRBV30 to TRBJ2-7; D possibly corresponds to TRBD2 (6 bases). The CDR3 has 12 residues. The V gene's germline CDR1 is GTSNPN and CDR2 SVGIG (reference sequence). V was trimmed by 7 bases and J by 4 bases, leaving 14 bases between them. CDR3 region: CAYRRGSYEQYF. For the CDR3, the DNA is TGTGCCTACCGTCGGGGGTCATACGAGCAGTACTTC.

V gene TRBV5-1 combines with J gene TRBJ1-1; 9 bases map to TRBD1. Per germline, CDR1 SGHRS and CDR2 YFSETQ. With V trimmed by 4 bases and J by 8 bases, 6 bases remained unmatched. This CDR3 is built from 13 residues. This chain's CDR3 is CASSVGTGKEAFF. CDR3 DNA sequence: TGCGCCAGCAGCGTAGGGACAGGGAAAGAAGCTTTCTTT.

The chain joins TRBV28 to TRBJ2-7, with 12 positions matching TRBD1. CDR3 length: 14 amino acids. J was trimmed by 7 bases and V by 8 bases; bases with no gene match: 9. Looked up from germline, CDR1 is MDHEN and CDR2 is SYDVKM. CDR3 sequence (DNA): TGTGCCAGCTGGGAGGGACAGGGGGCTCGGGAGCAGTACTTC. Translated, it gives CASWEGQGAREQYF.

The chain employs TRBV5-1 and TRBJ2-2, with 7 nucleotides matching TRBD2. Trimming removed 1 base from V and 5 bases from J; junction bases left unmatched: 8. The CDR3 runs to 16 residues. Germline V gives CDR1 SGHRS, CDR2 YFSETQ. CDR3 protein: CASSLRRDYRTGELFF. CDR3 coding DNA: TGCGCCAGCAGCTTGCGACGGGACTACCGAACCGGGGAGCTGTTTTTT.

This sequence joins TRBV28 and TRBJ1-2; D ambiguous. This CDR3 is 13 amino acids long. The germline CDR1 and CDR2 sequences are MDHEN and SYDVKM. With 11 bases removed from V and 2 bases from J, the gap between germline ends came to 15 bases. CDR3 bases: TGTGCCGCCTTCGACAAGTTCAACTATGGCTACACCTTC. Protein: CAAFDKFNYGYTF.

The J gene is TRBJ1-2, the V gene TRBV4-3; D possibly corresponds to TRBD1 (6 bases). Per the germline V gene, CDR1 is LGHNA and CDR2 is YSLEER. V lost 0 bases, J lost 4 bases, and 15 bases lay in between. The CDR3 length is 16 residues. The CDR3 nucleotides read TGCGCCAGCAGCCAAGAAGGTGGGTGGGGGCCCTATGGCTACACCTTC. Amino acid sequence: CASSQEGGWGPYGYTF.

This clone was found once. The chain employs TRBV10-3 and TRBJ2-2, with 8 bases aligning to TRBD1. The CDR3 has 15 amino acids. The germline gives CDR1 ENHRY, CDR2 SYGVKD. The V and J ends lost 2 bases and 5 bases, in that order; junction bases with no gene match: 4. As DNA, the CDR3 is TGTGCCATCAGTGAGCCAGGGGGCGCGACCGGGGAGCTGTTTTTT. This encodes CAISEPGGATGELFF.

A single count supports this clone. The chain has TRBV27 and TRBJ1-1; D is unclear. V lost 6 bases to trimming and J lost 0 bases, with 14 bases between them. In germline, CDR1 is MNHEY, CDR2 SMNVEV (reference sequence). This CDR3 is 15 amino acids long. The DNA for the CDR3 is TGTGCCAGCAGCCTCTCGTCCGGGATGAACACTGAAGCTTTCTTT. Residues: CASSLSSGMNTEAFF.

The CDR3 here is CASRKDRETEAFF. The CDR3 bases are TGTGCCAGCAGAAAAGACAGGGAAACTGAAGCTTTCTTT. This chain joins TRBV2 and TRBJ1-1; 7 bases line up with TRBD1. The CDR3 extends over 13 amino acids. Germline V gives CDR1 SNHLY, CDR2 FYNNEI. Losses at the gene ends were 6 bases for V and 5 bases for J; bases not matched to a gene: 6.

This clone has only a few counts. The chain has TRBV24-1 and TRBJ2-1; tentatively, D is TRBD2 (6 bases). CDR3 length equals 18 residues. The germline gives CDR1 KGHDR, CDR2 SFDVKD. Between the trimmed V and J ends, which lost 3 bases and 0 bases, there was a span of 17 bases. The CDR3 DNA reads TGTGCCACCAGTGATGACCCCAGGCGGGGTAGCTCCTACAATGAGCAGTTCTTC. It is translated as CATSDDPRRGSSYNEQFF.

The V gene is TRBV10-1, the J gene TRBJ2-7; maybe TRBD1 (9 bases). The CDR3 runs 14 residues. Germline V gene lookup returns CDR1 WNHNN and CDR2 SYGVQD (reference sequence). The CDR3: CDLSGDRVNYEQYF. The DNA for the CDR3 is TGCGACCTTAGCGGGGACAGGGTAAACTACGAGCAGTACTTC.

The chain joins TRBV2 to TRBJ1-2; 8 nucleotides match TRBD1. V lost 4 bases and J lost 6; bases outside the gene matches: 7. CDR3 length equals 14 residues. Germline CDR1 is SNHLY and CDR2 is FYNNEI. The CDR3 bases are TGTGCCAGCAGTGCGACAGGGGTGGGTGATGGCTACACCTTC. This translates into CASSATGVGDGYTF.

The genes are TRBV27 and TRBJ1-5; D is uncertain. Germline CDR1 MNHEY, CDR2 SMNVEV (reference sequence). The V end lost 0 bases, the J end lost 0 bases, and 9 bases lay between the germline ends. The CDR3 contains 16 residues. The CDR3 region is CASSLSGGYSNQPQHF. CDR3 DNA: TGTGCCAGCAGTTTATCGGGCGGGTATAGCAATCAGCCCCAGCATTTT.

About this clone: Other DNA sequences in the same sample also yield this CDR3. The chain recombines TRBV9 with TRBJ1-1; tentative D call: TRBD1 (5 bases). The V and J ends lost 0 bases and 1 base respectively, with 7 bases between them. Germline CDR1 reads SGDLS; CDR2 reads YYNGEE. This CDR3 is 14 amino acids long. The CDR3 here is CASSVGGQNTEAFF. CDR3 bases: TGTGCCAGCAGCGTAGGAGGACAGAACACTGAAGCTTTCTTT.

The chain links TRBV5-4 to TRBJ1-1; D uncertain. The germline gives CDR1 SGHNT, CDR2 YYREEE (reference sequence). The CDR3 covers 14 residues. V lost 0 bases, J lost 1 base, and 7 bases lay in between. DNA for the CDR3: TGTGCCAGCAGCTTGGTGGGCAGGAACACTGAAGCTTTCTTT. Translated: CASSLVGRNTEAFF.